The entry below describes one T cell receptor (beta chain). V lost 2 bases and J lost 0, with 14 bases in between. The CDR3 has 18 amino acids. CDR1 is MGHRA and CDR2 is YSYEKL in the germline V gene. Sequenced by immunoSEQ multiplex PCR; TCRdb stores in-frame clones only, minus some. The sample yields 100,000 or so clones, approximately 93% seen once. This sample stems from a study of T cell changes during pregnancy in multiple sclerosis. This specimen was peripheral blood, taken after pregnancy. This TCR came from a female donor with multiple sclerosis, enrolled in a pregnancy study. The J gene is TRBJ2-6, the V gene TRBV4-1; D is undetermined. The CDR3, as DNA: TGCGCCAGCAGCCAACTCTATGGTAGAATCTCTGGGGCCAACGTCCTGACTTTC. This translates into CASSQLYGRISGANVLTF.